Following are 26 T cell receptor beta chains from one sample sequenced in a study of blood T cell repertoires in COVID-19. Assay used: immunoSEQ multiplex PCR; TCRdb lists only in-frame clones, some missing. The repertoire holds 20,000 to 30,000 clones, with around 93% as singletons. Input material: peripheral blood. The receptors derive from a human donor in a cohort sampled during active COVID-19.

J is TRBJ2-5 and V is TRBV6-5, with a possible D match to TRBD2 (6 bases). Germline CDR1 and CDR2: MNHEY and SVGAGI. This CDR3 has 13 residues. Deletions cut 7 bases from V and 7 bases from J, with 16 bases between. CDR3 nucleotide sequence: TGTGCCAGCACCGAACGACTAGTAGGGACCCAGTACTTC. Its protein is CASTERLVGTQYF.

The chain carries TRBV5-1 and TRBJ1-2; TRBD1 matches 12 bases. Germline V gene sequence: CDR1 SGHRS, CDR2 YFSETQ. Trimming took 0 bases from V and 2 from J; bases not matched to a gene: 8. CDR3 length: 18 residues. The CDR3 sequence: CASSLEGTGGVSNYGYTF. The CDR3 DNA sequence: TGCGCCAGCAGCTTGGAGGGGACAGGGGGCGTTTCGAACTATGGCTACACCTTC.

The CDR3 sequence: CASSYSAQGINSPLHF. The CDR3 DNA sequence: TGTGCCAGCAGTTACTCGGCACAGGGAATTAATTCACCCCTCCACTTT. V is TRBV6-5 and J is TRBJ1-6; a weak D match, TRBD1 (6 bases). Germline loops: CDR1 MNHEY, CDR2 SVGAGI. V dropped 0 bases and J dropped 6 bases, with 12 bases sitting between them. The CDR3 is 16 amino acids.

This clone is a singleton in its sample. The V gene is TRBV6-5, the J gene TRBJ1-2, with 8 bases identical to TRBD1. The ends lost 5 bases at V and 2 bases at J; junction bases unmatched: 4. From germline, CDR1 is MNHEY and CDR2 SVGAGI. CDR3 length equals 14 residues. CDR3 sequence (DNA): TGTGCCAGCAGTCCTAGGACAGGGAACTATGGCTACACCTTC. Translating gives CASSPRTGNYGYTF.

In this sample, this clone turned up once. This sequence joins TRBV11-1 and TRBJ2-1; 12 bases match TRBD2. The CDR3 loop spans 16 amino acids. The V and J ends lost 6 bases and 2 bases, in that order; junction bases with no gene match: 5. The germline V gene has CDR1 SGHAT and CDR2 FQDESV (reference sequence). CDR3 sequence (DNA): TGTGCCAGCAGGCTCAGACTAGCGGGGGCCTACAATGAGCAGTTCTTC. It codes for CASRLRLAGAYNEQFF. Supplemented by reference TRBV11-1 and TRBJ2-1, the full variable domain reads EAEVAQSPRYKITEKSQAVAFWCDPISGHATLYWYRQILGQGPELLVQFQDESVVDDSQLPKDRFSAERLKGVDSTLKIQPAELGDSAMYLCASRLRLAGAYNEQFFGPGTRLTVL.

The chain is built from TRBV9 and TRBJ1-3; 7 bases map to TRBD1. The CDR3 sequence is 15 residues long. V was pared by 4 bases and J by 7 bases, with 11 bases of the junction left unmatched. Per the germline V gene, CDR1 is SGDLS and CDR2 is YYNGEE. The CDR3 protein is CASSSSGQPGNTIYF. The CDR3 DNA reads TGTGCCAGCAGCTCTTCGGGACAGCCGGGGAACACCATATATTTT.

This clone was seen once. The chain combines TRBV5-1 with TRBJ2-1; TRBD1 aligns across 11 bases. Germline CDR1 reads SGHRS; CDR2 reads YFSETQ. V lost 4 bases, J lost 0 bases, and 3 bases stayed unmatched. This CDR3 is built from 16 residues. CDR3 in DNA: TGCGCCAGCAGCCCGGGGACAGGGGGCTCCTACAATGAGCAGTTCTTC. Its protein product is CASSPGTGGSYNEQFF.

The chain joins TRBV18 to TRBJ2-7; TRBD2 agrees at 9 bases. Germline V gene lookup returns CDR1 KGHSH and CDR2 LQKENI. This CDR3 spans 15 amino acids. After removal of 0 bases from V and 1 base from J, the junction contained 1 base not matched to a gene. The CDR3 DNA reads as TGTGCCAGCTCACCACCCCTAGCGGGGTCCTACGAGCAGTACTTC. Its protein is CASSPPLAGSYEQYF.

This clone has just one count. This chain joins TRBV7-2 and TRBJ1-2; TRBD1 agrees at 7 bases. The CDR3 contains 15 residues. V shed 5 bases, J shed 4 bases, and the junction held 10 bases outside the gene matches. Per germline, CDR1 SGHTA and CDR2 FQGNSA. CDR3 DNA sequence: TGTGCCAGCAGCCCCGGGGGACAGCCAAGCTATGGCTACACCTTC. This sequence encodes CASSPGGQPSYGYTF.

This clone has more than one count but fewer than ten. This chain uses TRBV19 with TRBJ1-5; D is uncertain. The CDR3 length is 14 residues. Trimming stripped 1 base from V and 9 bases from J, with 13 bases between. CDR1 and CDR2 from the germline V gene are LNHDA and SQIVND (reference sequence). The CDR3 here is CASSIAASPGPQHF. The CDR3 bases are TGTGCCAGTAGTATAGCGGCCTCCCCGGGGCCCCAGCATTTT. Full variable domain (missing parts from reference TRBV19 and TRBJ1-5): DGGITQSPKYLFRKEGQNVTLSCEQNLNHDAMYWYRQDPGQGLRLIYYSQIVNDFQKGDIAEGYSVSREKKESFPLTVTSAQKNPTAFYLCASSIAASPGPQHFGDGTRLSIL.

The chain has TRBV5-1 and TRBJ2-7, with D possibly being TRBD2 (7 bases). This CDR3 is 15 amino acids long. Germline-derived CDR1 and CDR2 are SGHRS and YFSETQ. With 0 bases removed from V and 3 bases from J, the gap between germline ends came to 13 bases. CDR3 protein: CASSLVAGAGYEQYF. CDR3 in DNA: TGCGCCAGCAGCTTGGTTGCGGGGGCGGGCTACGAGCAGTACTTC.

V is TRBV7-9 and J is TRBJ2-2; 12 positions agree with TRBD1. This CDR3 comprises 14 residues. The V gene's germline CDR1 is SEHNR and CDR2 FQNEAQ (reference sequence). The CDR3 DNA sequence: TGTGCTCTCGGGGGACAGGGGGCGAGCGGGGAGCTGTTTTTT. Its protein product is CALGGQGASGELFF.

This clone is judged medium-sized. The chain couples TRBV10-3 to TRBJ2-1; TRBD2 matches 11 bases. There are 16 residues in the CDR3. The germline V gene encodes CDR1 ENHRY and CDR2 SYGVKD. V dropped 3 bases and J dropped 5; count of bases not matched to a gene: 6. This CDR3 is CAISDVGSGGDNEQFF. The DNA for the CDR3 is TGTGCCATCAGTGATGTTGGTAGCGGGGGGGACAATGAGCAGTTCTTC.

The chain has TRBV28 and TRBJ2-2; the match to TRBD2 covers 8 bases. Germline lookup yields CDR1 MDHEN and CDR2 SYDVKM. Trimming cost V 7 bases and J 4 bases; bases outside gene matches: 2. The CDR3 spans 13 residues. CDR3 region: CASISGGTGELFF. CDR3 in DNA: TGTGCCAGCATAAGCGGGGGCACCGGGGAGCTGTTTTTT.

The V gene is TRBV6-5, the J gene TRBJ2-5; the match to TRBD1 covers 7 bases. Germline assignment: CDR1 MNHEY and CDR2 SVGAGI. There are 14 residues in the CDR3. The ends lost 5 bases at V and 12 bases at J; junction bases unmatched: 15. CDR3: CASSNTRTQGMEYF. The CDR3 region has the DNA TGTGCCAGCAGTAATACACGAACACAGGGGATGGAGTACTTC.

The V gene is TRBV5-1, the J gene TRBJ1-4, with D tentatively TRBD1 (5 bases). Looked up from germline, CDR1 is SGHRS and CDR2 is YFSETQ. Between the trimmed V and J ends, which lost 2 bases and 5 bases, there was a span of 10 bases. This CDR3 has 14 residues. The DNA for the CDR3 is TGCGCCAGCAGCTTAAGACAGAGAAATGAAAAACTGTTTTTT. It encodes CASSLRQRNEKLFF.

The chain has TRBV6-2 or TRBV6-3 and TRBJ2-1; tentatively, D is TRBD2 (7 bases). The CDR3 loop spans 15 amino acids. The germline V and J ends were trimmed by 4 bases and 2 bases, with 12 bases remaining between them. Germline V gene data show CDR1 as MNHEY and CDR2 as SVGEGT. CDR3 coding DNA: TGTGCCAGCAGTTCAGGGCGGGGGCCCTACAATGAGCAGTTCTTC. This codes for CASSSGRGPYNEQFF.

The chain is built from TRBV10-3 and TRBJ2-2; D unresolved. V shed 0 bases and J shed 2 bases, with 19 bases lying between them. The CDR3 runs to 19 residues. Per germline, CDR1 ENHRY and CDR2 SYGVKD. The CDR3 region is CAISESYPPGSLNTGELFF. The CDR3 nucleotides read TGTGCCATCAGTGAGTCTTACCCACCGGGTTCCTTAAACACCGGGGAGCTGTTTTTT.

The V call is TRBV5-4, the J call TRBJ2-3; 12 bases align to TRBD2. The CDR3 is made up of 14 amino acids. Per germline, CDR1 SGHNT and CDR2 YYREEE (reference sequence). V lost 3 bases and J lost 6; bases outside the gene matches: 2. The CDR3 DNA sequence: TGTGCCAGCAGCTGGACTAGCGGGGTGGATACGCAGTATTTT. Protein sequence: CASSWTSGVDTQYF.

V gene TRBV6-5 combines with J gene TRBJ1-2; no clear D. There are 12 residues in the CDR3. Per germline, CDR1 MNHEY and CDR2 SVGAGI. V lost 6 bases, J lost 8 bases, and 13 bases lay in between. The CDR3 loop is CASRPGSSGYTF. The DNA of the CDR3 is TGTGCCAGCAGGCCGGGGTCGTCCGGCTACACCTTC.

V is TRBV3-1 (or the pseudogene TRBV3-2) and J is TRBJ1-2, with a possible D match to TRBD1 (5 bases). CDR3 length: 14 residues. Germline V gene data show CDR1 as LGHDT and CDR2 as YNNKEL (reference sequence). Between the trimmed V and J ends, which lost 1 base and 3 bases, there was a span of 9 bases. The CDR3 is CASSQGRGYYGYTF. The CDR3 coding sequence is TGTGCCAGCAGCCAAGGGAGGGGTTACTATGGCTACACCTTC.

The CDR3 region is CASSQGQGMSGNTIYF. Here the CDR3 DNA reads TGCGCCAGCAGCCAAGGACAGGGGATGTCTGGAAACACCATATATTTT. This chain connects TRBV4-1 to TRBJ1-3; 8 bases match TRBD1. There are 16 residues in the CDR3. V gave up 1 base and J gave up 1 base; unmatched junction bases: 3. Germline CDR1 is MGHRA and CDR2 is YSYEKL.

The chain recombines TRBV10-2 with TRBJ1-1; 7 bases map to TRBD1. The trim removed 4 bases at V and 0 bases at J, leaving 2 bases unmatched. Germline CDR1 is WSHSY and CDR2 is SAAADI. The CDR3 is 14 residues long. The CDR3 region has the DNA TGCGCCAGCAGTGGGGGACAGATGAACACTGAAGCTTTCTTT. Residues: CASSGGQMNTEAFF.

J is TRBJ1-5 and V is TRBV6-5, with 10 bases fitting TRBD1. The CDR3 contains 15 residues. Unmatched junction bases numbered 9, after V lost 9 bases and J lost 4 bases. Germline loops: CDR1 MNHEY, CDR2 SVGAGI. As DNA, the CDR3 is TGTGCCAGAACCGGGACAGGGGCCGAAAATCAGCCCCAGCATTTT. Translation: CARTGTGAENQPQHF.

The gene calls are TRBV28 and TRBJ2-7, with 9 bases aligning to TRBD2. Looked up from germline, CDR1 is MDHEN and CDR2 is SYDVKM. The J segment lost 5 bases and the V segment lost 5 bases, leaving 4 bases of the junction unmatched. The CDR3 length is 13 residues. In DNA form, the CDR3 reads TGTGCCAGCAGTCCCGTAGCGGGGGACGAGCAGTACGTC. Residues: CASSPVAGDEQYV.

The chain carries TRBV19 and TRBJ2-4; TRBD1 is a possible D gene (5 bases). Trimming cost V 5 bases and J 6 bases, with 14 bases left between them. This CDR3 spans 14 amino acids. The germline gives CDR1 LNHDA, CDR2 SQIVND (reference sequence). CDR3 sequence: CASSPSTATNIQYF. CDR3 bases: TGTGCCAGTAGTCCATCGACAGCGACAAACATTCAGTACTTC.